This T cell receptor beta chain was recorded in a study of blood T cell repertoires in COVID-19. Study-wide context: PBMCs, B-cell-depleted T cells, or T cells were the source of the cDNA or gDNA that made up the material.

In the study's own analysis: By means of reference gene primer amplification, nucleated cell counts were estimated. Generated by immunoSEQ multiplex PCR, the TCRdb table keeps only in-frame clones and is missing some. The D gene and trimming were derived from the DNA, and the V and J assignments and clone size from that table. The sample records under 50,000 clones, roughly 84% being singletons. Sequenced input: peripheral blood. This receptor was obtained from a man in his fifties or sixties with active COVID-19.

CDR3 in amino acids: CASSLKLNTEAFF. The CDR3 DNA sequence: TGTGCCAGCAGCCTAAAACTGAACACTGAAGCTTTCTTT. V usage is TRBV11-2 and J usage is TRBJ1-1; D gene unclear. Germline assignment: CDR1 SGHAT and CDR2 FQNNGV. The ends were cut back, 5 bases at V and 0 bases at J, with 7 bases in the middle. The CDR3 is 13 amino acids.